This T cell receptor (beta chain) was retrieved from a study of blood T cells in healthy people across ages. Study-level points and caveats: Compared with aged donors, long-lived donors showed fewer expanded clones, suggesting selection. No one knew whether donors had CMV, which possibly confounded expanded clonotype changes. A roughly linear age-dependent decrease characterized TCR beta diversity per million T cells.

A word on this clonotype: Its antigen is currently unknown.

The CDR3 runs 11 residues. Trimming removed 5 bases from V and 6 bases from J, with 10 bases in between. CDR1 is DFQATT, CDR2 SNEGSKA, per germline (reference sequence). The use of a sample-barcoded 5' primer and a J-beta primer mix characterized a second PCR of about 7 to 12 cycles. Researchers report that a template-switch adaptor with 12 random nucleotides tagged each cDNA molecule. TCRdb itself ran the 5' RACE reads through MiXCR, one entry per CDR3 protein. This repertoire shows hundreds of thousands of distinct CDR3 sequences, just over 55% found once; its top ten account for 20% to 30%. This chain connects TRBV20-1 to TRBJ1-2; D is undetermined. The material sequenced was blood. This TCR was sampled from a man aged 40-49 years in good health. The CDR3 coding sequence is TGCAGTGCTGTGGGAGGGAATGGCTACACCTTC. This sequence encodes CSAVGGNGYTF.